The rows below give T cell receptor beta chains drawn from one sample of a study of technical replicates of blood from a few donors. Data came from immunoSEQ multiplex PCR; TCRdb stores just in-frame clones and leaves some out. The sample contains 60,000 to 65,000 clones, 86% of which appear only once. The sample consisted of PBMCs. The receptors stem from a human donor in good health. Some clones in this sample may be carry-over from other donors' samples. The CDR3 runs from the conserved cysteine through the conserved F or W. Each record gives: clone size, J gene, V gene, CDR3 protein. Clone size appears in some rows only: once, few, many, or a class for an expanded clone.

NA | TRBJ2-7 | TRBV2 | CASSGTGSYEQYF
NA | TRBJ1-1 | TRBV6-1 | CASRDRQGMNTEAFF
NA | TRBJ2-3 | TRBV4-2 | CASSQKELGQRGSDTQYF
NA | TRBJ2-3 | TRBV14 | CASSPSTDTQYF
NA | TRBJ1-6 | TRBV11-2 | CASSSMDSFNSPLHF
few | TRBJ2-1 | TRBV29-1 | CSVDGGGLAGLDNEQFF
NA | TRBJ2-1 | TRBV7-2 | CASSDRLAGGPGQFF
few | TRBJ1-1 | TRBV20-1 | CSASQNTEAFF
few | TRBJ2-2 | TRBV9 | CASSMTPSEGGELFF
NA | TRBJ2-5 | TRBV4-1 | CASSQDGHGGGAQETQYF
NA | TRBJ2-7 | TRBV6-1 | CASSRDRGRDEQYF
once | TRBJ1-1 | TRBV5-1 | CASSLGGEMNTEAFF
NA | TRBJ1-1 | TRBV4-3 | CASSQDLGRGILTEAFF
NA | TRBJ2-7 | TRBV25-1 | CASSVPSGTSYEQYF
NA | TRBJ2-3 | TRBV7-2 | CASSKAGGTDTQYF
NA | TRBJ2-7 | TRBV7-2 | CASSPFPDREVVDEQYF
NA | TRBJ2-3 | TRBV7-6 | CASSSRLAGDTDTQYF
NA | TRBJ2-2 | TRBV15 | CATTRVGFTGELFF
NA | TRBJ2-5 | TRBV29-1 | CSAPGLAGSSGETQYF
few | TRBJ1-1 | TRBV29-1 | CSVTGGNTEAFF
NA | TRBJ1-2 | TRBV5-1 | CASSLAPDWGYTF
NA | TRBJ1-3 | TRBV4-3 | CASSQAIRGGSGNTIYF